This TCR beta chain derives from a study of human T cells and chemical hapten exposure. Across the whole study: Each week of the roughly 24-week study, patients had diphenylcyclopropenone applied to the scalp. Upper-back patch tests with 0.01% DPC were read at 6 days.

Regarding time point: patch test 3, about 24 weeks after DPC sensitization. Treatment in this sample: therapeutic diphenylcyclopropenone sensitization with weekly scalp DPC. V gave up 2 bases and J gave up 7 bases; unmatched junction bases: 3. The germline V gene encodes CDR1 LNHNV and CDR2 YYDKDF (reference sequence). CDR3 length: 14 amino acids. Whole-study findings and limits: Against controls, expanded TCRs gave rise to significantly more large CDR3 similarity clusters.

The library labeled individual cDNA molecules by adding unique molecular identifiers to them. MiXCR, run by TCRdb on the RACE reads, gives a single entry per CDR3 protein. In the table there are 99,000 or so distinct CDR3 sequences, 30% to 35% of which are singletons. In the case of this clonotype: Its antigen remains unknown.

The genes are TRBV15 and TRBJ2-1; 9 positions agree with TRBD1. This sample comprised whole blood, obtained in connection with sensitization to the hapten diphenylcyclopropenone (DPC). This receptor was identified in a man aged 35 to 55 with alopecia areata. Some clones in this sample may be carry-over from other donors' samples. CDR3 sequence (DNA): TGTGCCACCAGCAGATTGGGACAGGGTAATGAGCAGTTCTTC. Residues: CATSRLGQGNEQFF.